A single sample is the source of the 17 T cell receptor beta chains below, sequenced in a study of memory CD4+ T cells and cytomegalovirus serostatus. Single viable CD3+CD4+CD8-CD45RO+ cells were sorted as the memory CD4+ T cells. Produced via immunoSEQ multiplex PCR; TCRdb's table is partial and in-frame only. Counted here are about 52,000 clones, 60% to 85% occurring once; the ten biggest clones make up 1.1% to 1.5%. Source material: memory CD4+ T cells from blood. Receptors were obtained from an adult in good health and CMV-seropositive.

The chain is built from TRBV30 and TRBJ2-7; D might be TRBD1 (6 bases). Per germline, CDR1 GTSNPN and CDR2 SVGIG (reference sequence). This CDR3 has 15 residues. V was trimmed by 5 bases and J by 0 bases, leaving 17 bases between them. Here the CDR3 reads CAWALRQALSYEQYF. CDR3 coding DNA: TGTGCCTGGGCCCTGCGACAGGCACTCTCCTACGAGCAGTACTTC.

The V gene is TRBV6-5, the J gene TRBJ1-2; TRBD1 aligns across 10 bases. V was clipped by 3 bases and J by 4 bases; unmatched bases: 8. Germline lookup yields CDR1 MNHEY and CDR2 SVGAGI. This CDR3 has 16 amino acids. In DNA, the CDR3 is TGTGCCAGCAGTTATCTTAGGACAGGGGGGTCCTATGGCTACACCTTC. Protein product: CASSYLRTGGSYGYTF.

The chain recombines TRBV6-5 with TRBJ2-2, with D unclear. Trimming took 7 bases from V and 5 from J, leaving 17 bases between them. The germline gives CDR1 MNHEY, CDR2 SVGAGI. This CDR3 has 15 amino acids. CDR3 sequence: CASTPKITGTGELFF. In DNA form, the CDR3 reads TGTGCCAGCACGCCCAAAATAACCGGGACCGGGGAGCTGTTTTTT.

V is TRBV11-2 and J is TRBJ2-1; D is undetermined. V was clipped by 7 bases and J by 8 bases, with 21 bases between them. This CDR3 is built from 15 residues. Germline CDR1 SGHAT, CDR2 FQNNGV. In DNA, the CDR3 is TGTGCCAGCACCCTGCCAGATCCGATCTTCGATGAGCAGTTCTTC. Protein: CASTLPDPIFDEQFF.

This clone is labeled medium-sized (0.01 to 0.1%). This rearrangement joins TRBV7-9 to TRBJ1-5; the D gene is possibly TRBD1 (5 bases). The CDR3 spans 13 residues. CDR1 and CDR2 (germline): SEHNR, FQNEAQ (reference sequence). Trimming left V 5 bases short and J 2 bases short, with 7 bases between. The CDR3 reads CASSPTGNQPQHF. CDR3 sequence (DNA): TGTGCCAGCAGCCCGACAGGCAATCAGCCCCAGCATTTT.

DNA for the CDR3: TGTGCCAGCAGTGGAGTGGGGAGCTGGAATCAGCCCCAGCATTTT. Amino acids: CASSGVGSWNQPQHF. The rearrangement uses TRBV2 and TRBJ1-5; D is undetermined. Trimming shortened V by 4 bases and J by 4 bases, and 14 bases separated the two germline ends. The length of the CDR3 is 15 residues. CDR1 SNHLY and CDR2 FYNNEI come from the germline V gene.

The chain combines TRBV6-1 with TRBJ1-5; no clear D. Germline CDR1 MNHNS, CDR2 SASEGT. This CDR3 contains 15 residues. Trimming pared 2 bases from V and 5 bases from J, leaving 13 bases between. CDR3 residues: CASSEQKGPYQPQHF. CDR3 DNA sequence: TGTGCCAGCAGTGAACAGAAGGGTCCTTATCAGCCCCAGCATTTT.

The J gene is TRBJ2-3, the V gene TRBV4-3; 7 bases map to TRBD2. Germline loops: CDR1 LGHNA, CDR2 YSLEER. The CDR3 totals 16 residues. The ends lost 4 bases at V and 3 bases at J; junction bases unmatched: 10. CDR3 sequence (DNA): TGCGCCAGCAGCCTAGGCGGCGGGGGAGGTACAGATACGCAGTATTTT. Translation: CASSLGGGGGTDTQYF.

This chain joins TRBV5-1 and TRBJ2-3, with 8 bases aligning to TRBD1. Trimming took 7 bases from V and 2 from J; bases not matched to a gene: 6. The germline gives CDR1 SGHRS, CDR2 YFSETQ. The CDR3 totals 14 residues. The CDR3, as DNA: TGCGCCAGCCACGGGGACAGGTTCACAGATACGCAGTATTTT. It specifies CASHGDRFTDTQYF. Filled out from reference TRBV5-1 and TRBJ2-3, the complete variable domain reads KAGVTQTPRYLIKTRGQQVTLSCSPISGHRSVSWYQQTPGQGLQFLFEYFSETQRNKGNFPGRFSGRQFSNSRSEMNVSTLELGDSALYLCASHGDRFTDTQYFGPGTRLTVL.

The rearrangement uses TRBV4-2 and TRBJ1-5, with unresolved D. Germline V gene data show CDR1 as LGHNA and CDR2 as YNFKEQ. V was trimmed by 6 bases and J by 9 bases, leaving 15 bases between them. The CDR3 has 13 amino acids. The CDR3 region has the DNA TGTGCCAGCAGTCCAAATTTAGTGGGGCCCCAGCATTTT. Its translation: CASSPNLVGPQHF.

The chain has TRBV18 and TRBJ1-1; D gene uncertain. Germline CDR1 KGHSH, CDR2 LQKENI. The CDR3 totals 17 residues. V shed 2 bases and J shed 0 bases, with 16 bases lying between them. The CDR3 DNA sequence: TGTGCCAGCTCACCAAAGGTTTCCGGGTCGGTGAACACTGAAGCTTTCTTT. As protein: CASSPKVSGSVNTEAFF.

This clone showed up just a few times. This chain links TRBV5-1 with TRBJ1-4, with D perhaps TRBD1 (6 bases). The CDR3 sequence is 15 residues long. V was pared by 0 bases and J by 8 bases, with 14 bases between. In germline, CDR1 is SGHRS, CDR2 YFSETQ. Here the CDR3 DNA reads TGCGCCAGCAGCTTGGACAGGGAGCCGGTGGAAAAACTGTTTTTT. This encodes CASSLDREPVEKLFF.

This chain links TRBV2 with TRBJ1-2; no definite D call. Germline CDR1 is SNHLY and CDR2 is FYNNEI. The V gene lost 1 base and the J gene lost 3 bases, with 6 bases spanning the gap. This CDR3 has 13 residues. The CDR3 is CASSEGRDYGYTF. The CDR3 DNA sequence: TGTGCCAGCAGTGAAGGCAGAGACTATGGCTACACCTTC.

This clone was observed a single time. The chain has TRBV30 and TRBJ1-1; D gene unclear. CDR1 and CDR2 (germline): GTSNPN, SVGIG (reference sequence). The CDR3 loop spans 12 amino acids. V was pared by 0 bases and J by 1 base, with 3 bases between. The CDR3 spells CAWSVWNTEAFF. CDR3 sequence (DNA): TGTGCCTGGAGTGTTTGGAACACTGAAGCTTTCTTT. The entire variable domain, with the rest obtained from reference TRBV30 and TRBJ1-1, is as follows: SQTIHQWPATLVQPVGSPLSLECTVEGTSNPNLYWYRQAAGRGLQLLFYSVGIGQISSEVPQNLSASRPQDRQFILSSKKLLLSDSGFYLCAWSVWNTEAFFGQGTRLTVV.

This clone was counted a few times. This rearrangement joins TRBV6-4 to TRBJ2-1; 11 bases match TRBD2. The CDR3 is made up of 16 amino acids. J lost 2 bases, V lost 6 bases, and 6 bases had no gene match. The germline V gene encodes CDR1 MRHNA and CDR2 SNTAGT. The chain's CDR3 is CASSRVLAGAYNEQFF. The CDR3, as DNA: TGTGCCAGCAGCCGAGTACTAGCGGGGGCCTACAATGAGCAGTTCTTC.

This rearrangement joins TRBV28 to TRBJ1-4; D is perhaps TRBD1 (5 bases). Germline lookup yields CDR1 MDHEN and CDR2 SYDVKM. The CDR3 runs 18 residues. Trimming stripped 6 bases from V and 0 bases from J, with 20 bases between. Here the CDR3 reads CASSPMAGAVATNEKLFF. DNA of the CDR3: TGTGCCAGCAGCCCTATGGCCGGGGCAGTTGCAACTAATGAAAAACTGTTTTTT.

The CDR3 sequence: CASSIDLDGSSYNSPLHF. In nucleotides, the CDR3 is TGTGCCAGTAGTATAGATTTGGACGGAAGCTCCTATAATTCACCCCTCCACTTT. The chain couples TRBV19 to TRBJ1-6; D unclear. Trimming removed 0 bases at V and 0 bases at J, with 12 bases between. The germline CDR1 and CDR2 sequences are LNHDA and SQIVND (reference sequence). The CDR3 contains 18 residues. Looking up the rest from reference TRBV19 and TRBJ1-6 gives the full variable domain: DGGITQSPKYLFRKEGQNVTLSCEQNLNHDAMYWYRQDPGQGLRLIYYSQIVNDFQKGDIAEGYSVSREKKESFPLTVTSAQKNPTAFYLCASSIDLDGSSYNSPLHFGNGTRLTVT.